Below, 6 T cell receptor beta chains from the same sample are listed, as sequenced in a study of regulatory dendritic cells for organ transplantation. Sequenced by immunoSEQ multiplex PCR; TCRdb stores in-frame clones only, minus some. Here the sample spans more than 35,000 clones, 90% to 95% being singletons. Sequencing was carried out using naive CD8+ T cells from blood. Subset given: CD45RA+ naive T cells. The receptors were gathered from a human donor in good health.

Points on this clone: Sequence at one end of the junction differs from germline and may be a read error. CDR3 DNA: TGTGCCAGCAGCCTAGCGGAGCTTCCCCTCCACTTT. Its protein product is CASSLAELPLHF. J is TRBJ1-6 and V is TRBV7-9; D remains ambiguous. Germline V gene data show CDR1 as SEHNR and CDR2 as FQNEAQ (reference sequence). The CDR3 is 12 residues long.

V and J are TRBV6-1 and TRBJ2-2; no definite D call. Per germline, CDR1 MNHNS and CDR2 SASEGT. The V end lost 6 bases, the J end lost 7 bases, and 6 bases lay between the germline ends. The CDR3 has 11 residues. For the CDR3, the DNA is TGTGCCAGCAGGGAAATCGGGGAGCTGTTTTTT. Amino acid sequence: CASREIGELFF.

This clone was seen once. The rearrangement links TRBV2 to TRBJ1-1; D is unresolved. Germline V lookup: CDR1 SNHLY, CDR2 FYNNEI. Trimming took off 3 bases at V and 2 bases at J, with 1 base between the two ends. The CDR3 spans 11 residues. The DNA of the CDR3 is TGTGCCAGCAGTGACAACACTGAAGCTTTCTTT. Residues: CASSDNTEAFF.

V and J are TRBV28 and TRBJ2-1; D might be TRBD1 (6 bases). The ends were cut back, 1 base at V and 6 bases at J, with 16 bases in the middle. The CDR3 runs 16 residues. Germline CDR1 is MDHEN and CDR2 is SYDVKM. CDR3 sequence (DNA): TGTGCCAGCAGTTTATTCCTACAGGGTCTCATCAATGAGCAGTTCTTC. Residues: CASSLFLQGLINEQFF.

The chain employs TRBV11-2 and TRBJ2-4, with a weak D call TRBD2 (6 bases). V was trimmed by 5 bases and J by 1 base, leaving 15 bases between them. Germline V gene sequence: CDR1 SGHAT, CDR2 FQNNGV. The length of the CDR3 is 16 residues. The CDR3 sequence: CASSRKTSLAKNIQYF. The DNA of the CDR3 is TGTGCCAGCAGCCGTAAGACTAGTCTGGCCAAAAACATTCAGTACTTC. The whole variable domain, filled in from reference TRBV11-2 and TRBJ2-4, reads EAGVAQSPRYKIIEKRQSVAFWCNPISGHATLYWYQQILGQGPKLLIQFQNNGVVDDSQLPKDRFSAERLKGVDSTLKIQPAKLEDSAVYLCASSRKTSLAKNIQYFGAGTRLSVL.

The rearrangement links TRBV2 to TRBJ2-7; 8 bases map to TRBD1. The V segment lost 4 bases and the J segment 6 bases; nucleotides outside the gene matches: 11. The CDR3 has 15 residues. Germline CDR1 SNHLY, CDR2 FYNNEI. This chain's CDR3 is CASSVRDRPAFEQYF. DNA for the CDR3: TGTGCCAGCAGTGTACGGGACAGGCCGGCGTTCGAGCAGTACTTC.